This T cell receptor beta chain was identified during a study of shared clonotypes between healthy human individuals. Study results and caveats: Naive subsets typically showed greater estimated richness than memory subsets.

Note on this clone: The antigen is undetermined.

The germline V gene has CDR1 MDHEN and CDR2 SYDVKM. This CDR3 contains 16 residues. V lost 6 bases to trimming and J lost 0 bases, with 12 bases between them. Division of CD4+ cells produced a CD45RA+ naive subset and a CD45RA-negative memory subset. TCRdb's table, derived via immunoSEQ multiplex PCR, lists solely in-frame clones and lacks some. The sample lists 2 million to 3 million clones, 93% occurring once. The chain is built from TRBV28 and TRBJ2-6; D call uncertain. This clonotype was obtained from a man younger than 35 in good health. Some clones in this sample may be carry-over from other donors' samples. The sample consisted of naive CD4+ T cells from PBMCs. Sample subset: CD45RA+ positively selected. CDR3 sequence (DNA): TGTGCCAGCAGCTATGGACGGGTCTCTGGGGCCAACGTCCTGACTTTC. Its translation is CASSYGRVSGANVLTF.